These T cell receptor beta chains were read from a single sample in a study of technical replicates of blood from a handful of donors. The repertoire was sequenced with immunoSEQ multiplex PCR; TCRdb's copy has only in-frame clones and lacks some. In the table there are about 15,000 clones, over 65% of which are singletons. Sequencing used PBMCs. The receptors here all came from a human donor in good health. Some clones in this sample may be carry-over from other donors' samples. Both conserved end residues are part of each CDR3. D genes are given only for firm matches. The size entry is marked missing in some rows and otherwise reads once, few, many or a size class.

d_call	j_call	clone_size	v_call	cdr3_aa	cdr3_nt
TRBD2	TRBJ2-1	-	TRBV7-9	CASSYRKTSGRSSYNEQFF	TGTGCCAGCAGCTACCGGAAAACTAGCGGGCGTAGCTCCTACAATGAGCAGTTCTTC
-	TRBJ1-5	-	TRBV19	CASSLPIRTVSNQPQHF	TGTGCCAGTAGCTTACCAATAAGGACAGTGAGCAATCAGCCCCAGCATTTT
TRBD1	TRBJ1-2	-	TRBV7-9	CASSEDSWAGTGPNYGYTF	TGTGCCAGCAGCGAAGATAGTTGGGCCGGGACAGGTCCAAACTATGGCTACACCTTC
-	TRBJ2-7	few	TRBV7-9	CASSLLAEPTYEQYF	TGTGCCAGCAGCTTACTAGCCGAACCAACCTACGAGCAGTACTTC
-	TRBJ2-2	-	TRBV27	CASSHRIGNTGELFF	TGTGCCAGCAGTCACAGGATTGGGAACACCGGGGAGCTGTTTTTT
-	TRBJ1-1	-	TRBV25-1	CASTRGAGVEAFF	TGTGCCAGCACCCGAGGGGCGGGGGTTGAAGCTTTCTTT
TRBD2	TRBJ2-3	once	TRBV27	CASSTPGLAGGTDTQYF	TGTGCCAGCAGTACCCCGGGACTAGCGGGAGGGACAGATACGCAGTATTTT
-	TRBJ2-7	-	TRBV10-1	CASSEIGRSYEQYF	TGCGCCAGCAGTGAAATCGGCAGGTCCTACGAGCAGTACTTC
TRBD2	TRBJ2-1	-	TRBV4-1	CASSQKTAGAFNEQFF	TGCGCCAGCAGCCAGAAGACAGCGGGAGCTTTCAATGAGCAGTTCTTC
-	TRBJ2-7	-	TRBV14	CASSQLPYEQYF	TGTGCCAGCAGCCAACTACCGTACGAGCAGTACTTC
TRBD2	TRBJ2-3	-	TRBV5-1	CASSLPLAGVDTQYF	TGCGCCAGCAGCTTGCCCCTAGCGGGAGTTGATACGCAGTATTTT
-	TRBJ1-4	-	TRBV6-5	CASSYVEGPNEKLFF	TGTGCCAGCAGTTACGTCGAGGGCCCCAATGAAAAACTGTTTTTT
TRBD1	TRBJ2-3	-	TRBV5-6	CASSSPGTGPDTQYF	TGTGCCAGCAGCTCCCCCGGGACAGGACCAGATACGCAGTATTTT
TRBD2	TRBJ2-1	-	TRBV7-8	CASSLTSPLAGVVDEQFF	TGTGCCAGCAGCTTAACCTCGCCTCTAGCGGGAGTGGTCGATGAGCAGTTCTTC
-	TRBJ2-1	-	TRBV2	CASSLNSHNEQFF	TGTGCCAGCAGCCTCAACAGTCACAATGAGCAGTTCTTC
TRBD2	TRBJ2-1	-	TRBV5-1	CASYPLLAGGNNEQFF	TGCGCCAGCTACCCCCTACTAGCGGGAGGTAACAATGAGCAGTTCTTC
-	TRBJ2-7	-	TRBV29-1	CSFWGGDSYEQYF	TGCAGCTTCTGGGGCGGGGACTCCTACGAGCAGTACTTC
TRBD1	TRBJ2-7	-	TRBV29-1	CRAWGTGVHEQYF	TGCAGAGCCTGGGGGACAGGGGTGCACGAGCAGTACTTC
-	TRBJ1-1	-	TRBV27	CASSFGHPNTEAFF	TGTGCCAGCAGTTTTGGACACCCGAACACTGAAGCTTTCTTT
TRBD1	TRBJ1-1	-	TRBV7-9	CASSSQGGTEAFF	TGTGCCAGCAGCTCCCAGGGGGGAACGGAAGCTTTCTTT
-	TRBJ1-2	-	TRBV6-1	CASSERYRAHGGYTF	TGTGCCAGCAGTGAACGGTACAGGGCCCACGGGGGCTACACCTTC
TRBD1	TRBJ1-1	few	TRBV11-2	CASSLTGGSTEAFF	TGTGCCAGCAGCTTAACAGGGGGTTCCACTGAAGCTTTCTTT
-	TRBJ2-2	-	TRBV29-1	CSVELQQGPTGELFF	TGCAGCGTTGAGCTTCAACAGGGACCTACCGGGGAGCTGTTTTTT
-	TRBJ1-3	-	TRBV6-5	CASRSGGSGNTIYF	TGTGCCAGCAGGAGCGGGGGTTCTGGAAACACCATATATTTT
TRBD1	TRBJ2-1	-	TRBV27	CASSQSPAWTGGYNEQFF	TGTGCCAGCAGCCAATCCCCCGCGTGGACAGGGGGGTACAATGAGCAGTTCTTC
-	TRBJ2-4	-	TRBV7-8	CASSQTGRLDIQYF	TGTGCCAGCAGCCAGACAGGACGATTGGACATTCAGTACTTC
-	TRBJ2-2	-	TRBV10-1	CASSEKPGELFF	TGCGCCAGCAGTGAGAAGCCCGGGGAGCTGTTTTTT
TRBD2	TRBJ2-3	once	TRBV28	CASSLRGGEIDTQYF	TGTGCCAGCAGTTTGAGGGGAGGGGAAATAGATACGCAGTATTTT
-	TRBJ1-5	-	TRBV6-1	CAIQDYSNQPQHF	TGTGCCATACAGGATTATAGCAATCAGCCCCAGCATTTT
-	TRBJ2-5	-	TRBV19	CASSGSGQETQYF	TGTGCCAGTAGTGGGTCAGGTCAAGAGACCCAGTACTTC
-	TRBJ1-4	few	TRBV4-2	CASSQDGITNEKLFF	TGTGCCAGCAGCCAAGACGGGATAACTAATGAAAAACTGTTTTTT
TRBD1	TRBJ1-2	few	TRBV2	CASIGGTDYGYTF	TGTGCCAGCATTGGAGGGACAGACTATGGCTACACCTTC
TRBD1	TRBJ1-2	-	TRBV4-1	CASSLGDRDLYGYTF	TGCGCCAGCAGCCTTGGGGACAGGGACCTCTATGGCTACACCTTC
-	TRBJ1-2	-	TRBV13	CASSLGADGYTF	TGTGCCAGCAGCTTAGGGGCCGATGGCTACACCTTC
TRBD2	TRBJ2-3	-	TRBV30	CAWSQREGVDTQYF	TGTGCCTGGAGCCAGCGGGAGGGTGTAGATACGCAGTATTTT
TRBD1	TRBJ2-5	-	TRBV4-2	CASSPKQGAQETQYF	TGTGCCAGCAGCCCTAAACAGGGGGCTCAGGAGACCCAGTACTTC
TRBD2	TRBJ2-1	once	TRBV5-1	CAKSTGQGGEDEQFF	TGCGCCAAATCGACGGGGCAGGGAGGGGAAGATGAGCAGTTCTTC
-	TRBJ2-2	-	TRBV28	CASRVAFVAGRGTGELFF	TGTGCCAGCAGGGTAGCCTTTGTAGCTGGGAGGGGGACCGGGGAGCTGTTTTTT
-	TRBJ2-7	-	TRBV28	CASREKPYEQYF	TGTGCCAGCAGAGAAAAGCCCTACGAGCAGTACTTC
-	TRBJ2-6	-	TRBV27	CASSRVIARGANVLTF	TGTGCCAGCAGCCGGGTGATAGCGCGGGGGGCCAACGTCCTGACTTTC
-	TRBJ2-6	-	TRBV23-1	CASINGCGANVLTF	TGCGCCAGCATCAACGGGTGCGGGGCCAACGTCCTGACTTTC
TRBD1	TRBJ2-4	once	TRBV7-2	CASSLFSGGSIQYF	TGTGCCAGCAGCTTATTTTCAGGGGGAAGCATTCAGTACTTC
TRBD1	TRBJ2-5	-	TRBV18	CASSPGDRRETQYF	TGTGCCAGCTCACCTGGGGACAGGAGGGAGACCCAGTACTTC
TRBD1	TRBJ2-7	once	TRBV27	CASSFSGTAVFGQYF	TGTGCCAGCAGTTTCTCCGGGACAGCGGTCTTCGGGCAGTACTTC
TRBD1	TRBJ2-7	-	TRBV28	CASSFRTGHGAPYEQYF	TGTGCCAGCAGTTTTAGGACAGGGCATGGCGCCCCCTACGAGCAGTACTTC
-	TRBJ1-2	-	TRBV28	CGTQSSTNYGYTF	TGTGGCACCCAAAGCTCGACTAACTATGGCTACACCTTC
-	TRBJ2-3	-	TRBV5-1	CASSPTSVSTDTQYF	TGCGCCAGCAGCCCAACCTCGGTCAGCACAGATACGCAGTATTTT
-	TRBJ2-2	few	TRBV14	CASSPGQLAGELFF	TGTGCCAGCAGCCCCGGACAGTTAGCCGGGGAGCTGTTTTTT
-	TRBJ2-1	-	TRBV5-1	CASSLAVDEQFF	TGCGCCAGCAGCTTGGCCGTCGATGAGCAGTTCTTC